Below, 15 T cell receptor beta chains from the same sample are listed, as sequenced in a study of T-cell reconstitution after alpha-beta-depleted transplantation in children. Using unique molecular identifiers, the investigators prepared the TCRbeta library. TCRdb re-called the PCR reads through MiXCR, storing one row per CDR3 protein. Of about 410,000 distinct CDR3 sequences listed, around 20% were seen once; the top ten hold approximately 3.8%. The specimen was PBMCs from the stem cell graft donor, collected from the stem cell graft. All receptors come from a human donor who donated a stem cell graft to a child with acute myeloid leukemia.

This clonotype came up a few times. This chain joins TRBV11-2 and TRBJ2-7; no reliable D call. V lost 0 bases and J 5 bases, leaving 14 bases between the germline ends. Germline CDR1 reads SGHAT; CDR2 reads FQNNGV. The CDR3 length is 15 residues. CDR3 residues: CASSLDLNRVNEQYF. DNA of the CDR3: TGTGCCAGCAGCTTAGATCTGAATAGGGTCAACGAGCAGTACTTC.

The rearrangement links TRBV12-3 or TRBV12-4 to TRBJ2-7, with D perhaps matching TRBD2 (6 bases). The V end was cut by 1 base, the J end by 3 bases, with 10 bases between. The CDR3 loop spans 14 amino acids. DNA for the CDR3: TGTGCCAGCAGTTTAGGCGGGATACTCTACGAGCAGTACTTC. Its protein is CASSLGGILYEQYF.

In DNA form, the CDR3 reads TGTGCCAGCAGTGAATTGGAGGTATTAGCGGGAGGTGTGCTGTTTTTT. Amino acid sequence: CASSELEVLAGGVLFF. The V and J genes are TRBV25-1 and TRBJ2-2; 10 positions match TRBD2. Looked up from germline, CDR1 is MGHDK and CDR2 is SYGVNS. The trim removed 1 base at V and 13 bases at J, leaving 12 bases unmatched. This CDR3 spans 16 amino acids.

The chain uses TRBV12-3 or TRBV12-4 and TRBJ2-2; D is unresolved. The CDR3 runs to 12 residues. Trimming stripped 2 bases from V and 6 bases from J, with 4 bases between. CDR3 sequence: CASSLKPGELFF. CDR3 nucleotide sequence: TGTGCCAGCAGTTTAAAGCCCGGGGAGCTGTTTTTT.

This clonotype was found a few times. This rearrangement joins TRBV6-5 to TRBJ1-6, with D perhaps TRBD1 (6 bases). The CDR3 runs to 14 residues. Germline assignment: CDR1 MNHEY and CDR2 SVGAGI. Trimming removed 0 bases from V and 10 bases from J, with 10 bases in between. CDR3 in DNA: TGTGCCAGCAGTTACTCAGGGGGTCGCTCACCCCTCCACTTT. The encoded protein is CASSYSGGRSPLHF.

The sample holds a few counts of this clonotype. The chain uses TRBV20-1 and TRBJ2-1; 8 bases are shared with TRBD2. The length of the CDR3 is 14 residues. Germline loops: CDR1 DFQATT, CDR2 SNEGSKA (reference sequence). J gave up 1 base and V 5 bases, and 4 bases lay outside the gene matches. The CDR3 loop reads CSAYSGDSYNEQFF. Written as DNA, the CDR3 is TGCAGTGCTTATAGCGGGGATTCCTACAATGAGCAGTTCTTC.

This clonotype was found a few times. This chain connects TRBV5-1 to TRBJ2-6; TRBD2 aligns across 13 bases. This CDR3 is built from 16 residues. From germline, CDR1 is SGHRS and CDR2 YFSETQ. The J segment lost 2 bases and the V segment lost 5 bases, leaving 1 base of the junction unmatched. CDR3 region: CASRGLAGTGANVLTF. CDR3 nucleotides: TGCGCCAGCAGGGGACTAGCGGGAACTGGGGCCAACGTCCTGACTTTC.

The chain carries TRBV7-6 and TRBJ2-1; no clear D gene. This CDR3 has 16 amino acids. Germline CDR1 and CDR2: SGHVS and FNYEAQ. Deletions cut 5 bases from V and 2 bases from J, with 16 bases between. The CDR3 protein is CASSPQRATTYNEQFF. CDR3 DNA: TGTGCCAGCAGCCCCCAGCGAGCGACGACCTACAATGAGCAGTTCTTC.

This clonotype was observed at least ten times. The chain links TRBV12-5 to TRBJ2-3; the D is unclear. Germline assignment: CDR1 LGHNT and CDR2 FRNRAP. V lost 1 base and J lost 2, with 10 bases in between. The CDR3 sequence is 15 residues long. The CDR3 sequence: CASGLARSDTDTQYF. DNA for the CDR3: TGTGCTAGTGGTTTGGCCCGGTCTGACACAGATACGCAGTATTTT.

This clonotype showed up just a few times. The chain employs TRBV9 and TRBJ2-2; D call uncertain. Deletions cut 0 bases from V and 7 bases from J, with 10 bases between. This CDR3 spans 14 amino acids. Germline CDR1 reads SGDLS; CDR2 reads YYNGEE. The CDR3 nucleotides read TGTGCCAGCAGCGTAGATACCGTACGCGGGGAGCTGTTTTTT. Translated: CASSVDTVRGELFF.

There are a few counts of this clonotype. The rearrangement links TRBV20-1 to TRBJ2-1, with 11 nucleotides matching TRBD2. CDR1 DFQATT and CDR2 SNEGSKA come from the germline V gene (reference sequence). The CDR3 spans 15 residues. The V and J ends lost 5 bases and 5 bases, in that order; junction bases with no gene match: 8. Written as DNA, the CDR3 is TGCAGTGCTTCTCCAGGGACTAGCGGTCACAATGAGCAGTTCTTC. It translates to CSASPGTSGHNEQFF.

In this sample, this clonotype turned up a few times. The rearrangement uses TRBV12-3 or TRBV12-4 and TRBJ2-1; D is unresolved. V lost 5 bases, J lost 0 bases, and 11 bases lay in between. The CDR3 has 15 amino acids. CDR3 in amino acids: CASSPVVFSYNEQFF. CDR3 nucleotides: TGTGCCAGCAGTCCGGTAGTATTCTCCTACAATGAGCAGTTCTTC.

This chain uses TRBV12-5 with TRBJ2-1; either TRBD1 or TRBD2 may fit D (5 bases each). The V and J ends lost 1 base and 1 base respectively, with 14 bases between them. The length of the CDR3 is 17 residues. Looked up from germline, CDR1 is LGHNT and CDR2 is FRNRAP. CDR3 residues: CASGLGTGTNSYNEQFF. The CDR3 DNA is TGTGCTAGTGGTTTGGGAACCGGGACCAATTCCTACAATGAGCAGTTCTTC. Full variable domain (missing parts from reference TRBV12-5 and TRBJ2-1): DARVTQTPRHKVTEMGQEVTMRCQPILGHNTVFWYRQTMMQGLELLAYFRNRAPLDDSGMPKDRFSAEMPDATLATLKIQPSEPRDSAVYFCASGLGTGTNSYNEQFFGPGTRLTVL.

This clonotype was observed a few times. The V gene is TRBV27, the J gene TRBJ2-1; 12 positions agree with TRBD2. The V segment lost 3 bases and the J segment 10 bases; nucleotides outside the gene matches: 7. CDR1 is MNHEY and CDR2 is SMNVEV in the germline V gene (reference sequence). This CDR3 is built from 15 residues. As DNA, the CDR3 is TGTGCCAGCAGTTTGGCGACTAGCGGGAGACAGGAGCAGTTCTTC. Translated: CASSLATSGRQEQFF.

This clonotype was seen many times. The chain joins TRBV12-3 or TRBV12-4 to TRBJ1-5; the D is unclear. V shed 1 base and J shed 6 bases, with 1 base lying between them. The CDR3 runs 11 residues. Here the CDR3 DNA reads TGTGCCAGCAGTTTAGGTCAGCCCCAGCATTTT. Translation gives CASSLGQPQHF.